This T cell receptor (beta chain) was captured by sequencing in a study of T cells after yellow fever vaccination. Study details: Preparing low-cell-number fractions relied on SMART-Seq v4 Ultra Low Input.

V shed 7 bases, J shed 6 bases, and the junction held 13 bases outside the gene matches. This CDR3 region has 14 residues. Germline V gives CDR1 SQVTM, CDR2 ANQGSEA. TCRdb passed the 5' RACE reads through MiXCR, listing each CDR3 protein once. The data contain some 110,000 distinct CDR3 sequences, more than 7.5% of them singletons. This clonotype was counted ten times or more. V usage is TRBV29-1 and J usage is TRBJ2-7, with TRBD1 matching 9 bases. Sequencing used CD8+ T cells sorted from PBMCs, obtained 45 days after the yellow fever booster vaccination. This clonotype was obtained from a man aged 25 to 40 who received the YFV17D yellow fever vaccine. CDR3 sequence (DNA): TGCAGCGGAAAGGGACAGGGTCCTTCCGGCGAGCAGTACTTC. Amino acid sequence: CSGKGQGPSGEQYF.